Presented here are 10 T cell receptor beta chains from one specimen sequenced in a study of blood T cell repertoires in COVID-19. Sequencing used immunoSEQ multiplex PCR; TCRdb keeps in-frame clones, though not all of them. The sample carries about 210,000 clones, about nine tenths recorded once. The sequenced sample consisted of peripheral blood. Source of these receptors: a woman aged 40 to 50 with acute or convalescent COVID-19.

CDR3 DNA: TGTGCCAGCAGCGAAACTAGCGGGGGCTTGTGGAATGAGCAGTTCTTC. This gives the protein CASSETSGGLWNEQFF. The rearrangement uses TRBV11-3 and TRBJ2-1; the match to TRBD2 covers 11 bases. The trim removed 5 bases at V and 7 bases at J, leaving 10 bases unmatched. This CDR3 spans 16 amino acids. The V gene's germline CDR1 is SGHNT and CDR2 YENEEA.

This sequence joins TRBV7-2 and TRBJ2-2; tentative D call: TRBD1 (5 bases). V was shortened by 8 bases and J by 4 bases, with 11 bases between the two germline ends. CDR1 is SGHTA, CDR2 FQGNSA, per germline. The CDR3 has 13 residues. The CDR3 DNA reads TGTGCCAGCCGGACATCGGGCACCGGGGAGCTGTTTTTT. Amino acid sequence: CASRTSGTGELFF.

The CDR3 bases are TGTGCCAGCAGTCGTCCCGGGACAGGGCGCGGATATAATTCACCCCTCCACTTT. Translation: CASSRPGTGRGYNSPLHF. The chain uses TRBV5-6 and TRBJ1-6, with 9 bases identical to TRBD1. J gave up 4 bases and V 5 bases, and 13 bases lay outside the gene matches. The CDR3 covers 18 residues. Per germline, CDR1 SGHDT and CDR2 YYEEEE.

This clone turned up a few times. J is TRBJ1-4 and V is TRBV3-1 (or the pseudogene TRBV3-2), with D possibly being TRBD1 (6 bases). Germline CDR1 reads LGHDT; CDR2 reads YNNKEL (reference sequence). Trimming removed 4 bases from V and 2 bases from J, with 14 bases in between. CDR3 length equals 16 residues. The CDR3 loop is CASSPGGGWTNEKLFF. The DNA of the CDR3 is TGTGCCAGCAGCCCGGGGGGGGGCTGGACTAATGAAAAACTGTTTTTT.

The chain carries TRBV21-1 and TRBJ2-7; TRBD1 is taken as the D call from the table, unchecked against the DNA. TRBV21-1 is a documented pseudogene. The CDR3 spans 15 residues. The CDR3 sequence is CASSNQKGQGYEQYV. The DNA for the CDR3 is TGTGCCAGCAGCAATCAAAAGGGACAGGGCTACGAGCAGTACGTC.

This chain connects TRBV6-2 or TRBV6-3 to TRBJ2-2; 12 bases agree with TRBD2. In germline, CDR1 is MNHEY, CDR2 SVGEGT. Losses at the gene ends were 5 bases for V and 5 bases for J; bases not matched to a gene: 3. The CDR3 spans 15 residues. The chain's CDR3 is CASSQTSGGTGELFF. The DNA for the CDR3 is TGTGCCAGCAGTCAGACTAGCGGGGGAACCGGGGAGCTGTTTTTT.

This clone was detected once. This chain joins TRBV6-5 and TRBJ1-6; no firm D call. V was trimmed by 6 bases and J by 8 bases, leaving 8 bases between them. This CDR3 region has 12 residues. Germline lookup yields CDR1 MNHEY and CDR2 SVGAGI. The CDR3 nucleotides read TGTGCCAGCAGCAAGGGAGATTCACCCCTCCACTTT. This translates into CASSKGDSPLHF.

This rearrangement joins TRBV24-1 to TRBJ2-6; no reliable D call. V was pared by 4 bases and J by 1 base, with 10 bases between. Germline V gene sequence: CDR1 KGHDR, CDR2 SFDVKD. The CDR3 has 16 residues. Here the CDR3 DNA reads TGTGCCACCAGTGACCCGACACGTTCTGGGGCCAACGTCCTGACTTTC. Amino acids: CATSDPTRSGANVLTF.

The rearrangement joins TRBV5-4 to TRBJ1-1; possibly TRBD1 for D (5 bases). The CDR3 length is 12 residues. V was trimmed by 2 bases and J by 8 bases, leaving 10 bases between them. The germline CDR1 and CDR2 sequences are SGHNT and YYREEE (reference sequence). CDR3 DNA: TGTGCCAGCAGCTTAGACAGAAACGAAGCTTTCTTT. Its protein product is CASSLDRNEAFF.

The rearrangement links TRBV21-1 to TRBJ2-7; TRBD1, as called in the table, went unchecked against the DNA. TRBV21-1 is given as a pseudogene. This CDR3 comprises 16 residues. The CDR3 loop reads CASSIRDRGPPYEQYV. The CDR3 region has the DNA TGTGCCAGCAGCATTAGAGATAGGGGCCCTCCCTACGAGCAGTACGTC.